Shown below are 30 T cell receptor beta chains from a single sample sequenced in a study of T-cell memory formation after mild COVID-19. One entry per CDR3 protein results from TCRdb running MiXCR on the 5' RACE reads. The table lists approximately 560,000 distinct CDR3 sequences, roughly a sixth of them singletons. The specimen sequenced was PBMCs or a T cell subset sorted from them (not recorded which). Receptors originate from an adult woman who had mild COVID-19 (a few samples of this study predate the infection). Cell type and time point are not known.

This clonotype has a handful of counts. The chain employs TRBV3-1 and TRBJ2-1; 13 bases match TRBD2. The trim removed 4 bases at V and 7 bases at J, leaving 10 bases unmatched. The CDR3 totals 17 residues. Germline V lookup: CDR1 LGHDT, CDR2 YNNKEL (reference sequence). The CDR3 DNA sequence: TGTGCCAGCAGCCCGGGACTAGCGGGACCTTTCGCTAATGAGCAGTTCTTC. It encodes CASSPGLAGPFANEQFF.

This clonotype was counted a few times. The chain links TRBV15 to TRBJ2-3; D uncertain. Germline CDR1 and CDR2: LNHNV and YYDKDF (reference sequence). Trimming took off 3 bases at V and 3 bases at J, with 13 bases between the two ends. CDR3 length: 15 residues. The chain's CDR3 is CATSSPTQNTDTQYF. The CDR3 bases are TGTGCCACCAGCAGTCCGACCCAAAATACAGATACGCAGTATTTT.

The chain has TRBV10-3 and TRBJ2-3; D remains ambiguous. CDR1 ENHRY and CDR2 SYGVKD come from the germline V gene. CDR3 length: 13 residues. V dropped 6 bases and J dropped 3 bases, with 10 bases sitting between them. CDR3 bases: TGTGCCATCAGCCGCGACGGAACAGATACGCAGTATTTT. It translates to CAISRDGTDTQYF.

V is TRBV5-1 and J is TRBJ2-7, with unresolved D. Germline V gene sequence: CDR1 SGHRS, CDR2 YFSETQ. The CDR3 totals 14 residues. Between the trimmed V and J ends, which lost 3 bases and 5 bases, there was a span of 15 bases. The CDR3 coding sequence is TGCGCCAGCAGCTCCGGCCTGGTATACGACGAGCAGTACTTC. Protein: CASSSGLVYDEQYF.

The chain has TRBV5-6 and TRBJ2-3, with 10 bases identical to TRBD2. Germline CDR1 and CDR2: SGHDT and YYEEEE. V gave up 3 bases and J gave up 0 bases; unmatched junction bases: 4. This CDR3 has 16 residues. CDR3 in DNA: TGTGCCAGCAGCTGGGGAGCGGGAGGGAGCACAGATACGCAGTATTTT. Translated, it gives CASSWGAGGSTDTQYF.

The V and J genes are TRBV20-1 and TRBJ1-2; D perhaps matches TRBD1 (5 bases). Germline V gene lookup returns CDR1 DFQATT and CDR2 SNEGSKA (reference sequence). The CDR3 has 14 residues. V dropped 0 bases and J dropped 2 bases, with 10 bases sitting between them. The CDR3: CSARDRRGNYGYTF. The DNA for the CDR3 is TGCAGTGCTAGAGATAGGCGGGGGAACTATGGCTACACCTTC.

This chain connects TRBV5-6 to TRBJ2-2; D gene uncertain. Deletions cut 4 bases from V and 0 bases from J, with 13 bases between. The CDR3 extends over 16 amino acids. Germline lookup yields CDR1 SGHDT and CDR2 YYEEEE. The CDR3 spells CASSLLPDANTGELFF. CDR3 nucleotides: TGTGCCAGCAGCCTCCTTCCGGACGCGAACACCGGGGAGCTGTTTTTT.

This clonotype has only a few counts. The chain recombines TRBV7-9 with TRBJ2-1, with TRBD1 identical over 8 bases. From germline, CDR1 is SEHNR and CDR2 FQNEAQ (reference sequence). The V segment lost 4 bases and the J segment 6 bases; nucleotides outside the gene matches: 5. The CDR3 runs to 14 residues. Written as DNA, the CDR3 is TGTGCCAGCAGCTCCGTCAGGGGGCTCAATGAGCAGTTCTTC. Encoded protein: CASSSVRGLNEQFF.

CDR3 nucleotides: TGTGCCAGCACTAGGTCCTACAATGAGCAGTTCTTC. The encoded protein is CASTRSYNEQFF. This chain uses TRBV25-1 with TRBJ2-1; D not resolved. Germline assignment: CDR1 MGHDK and CDR2 SYGVNS. The CDR3 totals 12 residues. V dropped 7 bases and J dropped 1 base, with 5 bases sitting between them.

This clonotype was recorded a few times. The J gene is TRBJ1-2, the V gene TRBV12-3 or TRBV12-4, with D maybe TRBD1 (5 bases). CDR3 length: 14 residues. V gave up 0 bases and J gave up 4 bases, with 9 bases separating them. The CDR3 DNA follows: TGTGCCAGCAGTTTAGCGGGGGTGGTCTATGGCTACACCTTC. This gives the protein CASSLAGVVYGYTF.

The table lists this clonotype with a few counts. The V call is TRBV5-1, the J call TRBJ2-1; D is unresolved. The CDR3 totals 14 residues. Trimming removed 0 bases at V and 7 bases at J, with 11 bases between. Germline CDR1 reads SGHRS; CDR2 reads YFSETQ. As DNA, the CDR3 is TGCGCCAGCAGCTTGGAGCCCTTTGAGAATGAGCAGTTCTTC. Its translation is CASSLEPFENEQFF.

The chain carries TRBV30 and TRBJ1-5; 7 positions match TRBD1. V dropped 1 base and J dropped 2; count of bases not matched to a gene: 2. CDR1 and CDR2 from the germline V gene are GTSNPN and SVGIG (reference sequence). The CDR3 has 14 amino acids. The CDR3 loop reads CAWSGQGGNQPQHF. In nucleotides, the CDR3 is TGTGCCTGGAGTGGACAGGGTGGCAATCAGCCCCAGCATTTT.

In this sample, this clonotype turned up a few times. The genes are TRBV4-1 and TRBJ1-2, with unresolved D. Per germline, CDR1 MGHRA and CDR2 YSYEKL. Trimming took off 0 bases at V and 8 bases at J, with 13 bases between the two ends. The CDR3 spans 14 residues. The CDR3 loop is CASSQDLTLGGYTF. The DNA of the CDR3 is TGCGCCAGCAGCCAAGATTTGACATTGGGAGGCTACACCTTC.

This clonotype has only a few counts. V gene TRBV6-5 combines with J gene TRBJ2-7, with D perhaps matching TRBD2 (6 bases). This CDR3 spans 15 amino acids. Germline V lookup: CDR1 MNHEY, CDR2 SVGAGI. V was clipped by 8 bases and J by 0 bases, with 17 bases between them. The chain's CDR3 is CASGAPGTGSYEQYF. The CDR3 region has the DNA TGTGCCAGCGGGGCCCCGGGGACTGGCTCCTACGAGCAGTACTTC.

The chain links TRBV30 to TRBJ1-1; D unclear. There are 14 residues in the CDR3. V shed 1 base and J shed 0 bases, with 9 bases lying between them. Germline V gene sequence: CDR1 GTSNPN, CDR2 SVGIG (reference sequence). DNA of the CDR3: TGTGCCTGGAGTGGATTGACTGTGAACACTGAAGCTTTCTTT. This encodes CAWSGLTVNTEAFF.

This clonotype was recorded a few times. The gene calls are TRBV6-5 and TRBJ1-1; TRBD1 matches 9 bases. Losses at the gene ends were 4 bases for V and 1 base for J; bases not matched to a gene: 4. CDR3 length equals 15 residues. CDR1 is MNHEY, CDR2 SVGAGI, per germline. The CDR3 spells CASSFRGQGNTEAFF. In DNA form, the CDR3 reads TGTGCCAGCAGTTTTCGGGGACAGGGGAACACTGAAGCTTTCTTT.

J is TRBJ2-3 and V is TRBV4-3, with D possibly matching TRBD1 (5 bases). The CDR3 has 15 residues. Trimming removed 0 bases at V and 4 bases at J, with 11 bases between. The V gene's germline CDR1 is LGHNA and CDR2 YSLEER. The CDR3 DNA reads TGCGCCAGCAGCCAAGATCGAGGACACGCAGATACGCAGTATTTT. As protein: CASSQDRGHADTQYF.

In DNA form, the CDR3 reads TGTGCCAGCAGAGATGCAGTCTCTAGCACAGATACGCAGTATTTT. Translating it yields CASRDAVSSTDTQYF. The chain links TRBV5-4 to TRBJ2-3; no firm D call. Germline-derived CDR1 and CDR2 are SGHNT and YYREEE (reference sequence). The length of the CDR3 is 15 residues. Trimming shortened V by 5 bases and J by 0 bases, and 13 bases separated the two germline ends.

The chain carries TRBV4-1 and TRBJ1-4; the D is unclear. Germline CDR1 is MGHRA and CDR2 is YSYEKL. Trimming cost V 2 bases and J 4 bases, with 11 bases left between them. This CDR3 is built from 15 residues. The CDR3 DNA reads TGCGCCAGCAGCCAACCGGACCGAAGTAATGAAAAACTGTTTTTT. Protein product: CASSQPDRSNEKLFF.

This clonotype has more than one count but fewer than ten. The chain joins TRBV11-2 to TRBJ2-5; TRBD1 matches 7 bases. The CDR3 has 14 amino acids. Trimming took 5 bases from V and 5 from J; bases not matched to a gene: 8. CDR1 and CDR2 from the germline V gene are SGHAT and FQNNGV. DNA for the CDR3: TGTGCCAGCAGCGGGACAGCCGGTGGGGAGACCCAGTACTTC. Its translation: CASSGTAGGETQYF.

This clonotype was seen a few times. This sequence joins TRBV29-1 and TRBJ1-2; TRBD1 might be the D (6 bases). Trimming stripped 4 bases from V and 0 bases from J, with 18 bases between. The CDR3 totals 16 residues. CDR1 and CDR2 from the germline V gene are SQVTM and ANQGSEA. The CDR3 sequence: CSVGGGQESTNYGYTF. The CDR3, as DNA: TGCAGCGTTGGCGGGGGGCAGGAGAGCACTAACTATGGCTACACCTTC.

This clonotype was counted many times. The chain recombines TRBV7-8 with TRBJ1-2, with a weak D call TRBD1 (5 bases). The germline V gene has CDR1 SGHVS and CDR2 FQNEAQ. The CDR3 is 16 residues long. Trimming shortened V by 5 bases and J by 8 bases, and 24 bases separated the two germline ends. The CDR3 sequence is CASSLRGKGLHGGYTF. In DNA form, the CDR3 reads TGTGCCAGCAGCCTCCGGGGGAAGGGACTCCATGGGGGCTACACCTTC.

This clonotype was recorded a few times. The chain recombines TRBV20-1 with TRBJ1-1; D is possibly TRBD1 (6 bases). V lost 1 base and J 0 bases, leaving 12 bases between the germline ends. Germline V CDR1 and CDR2: DFQATT, SNEGSKA (reference sequence). The CDR3 consists of 15 residues. In DNA, the CDR3 is TGCAGTGCTAGAGTGGAGGGGGAAATGAACACTGAAGCTTTCTTT. It encodes CSARVEGEMNTEAFF.

The chain is built from TRBV3-1 and TRBJ2-1; the D is unclear. This CDR3 spans 14 amino acids. The germline gives CDR1 LGHDT, CDR2 YNNKEL (reference sequence). V lost 4 bases to trimming and J lost 5 bases, with 12 bases between them. The CDR3 protein is CASSPGPRNNEQFF. The CDR3 bases are TGTGCCAGCAGCCCTGGCCCTAGGAACAATGAGCAGTTCTTC.

This chain joins TRBV9 and TRBJ2-5; 10 bases are a match to TRBD1. The trim removed 3 bases at V and 1 base at J, leaving 3 bases unmatched. Germline V gives CDR1 SGDLS, CDR2 YYNGEE. The CDR3 is 15 residues long. In DNA form, the CDR3 reads TGTGCCAGCAGCGGGGGACAGGGGATCCAAGAGACCCAGTACTTC. This codes for CASSGGQGIQETQYF.

This sequence joins TRBV10-3 and TRBJ1-2; maybe TRBD1 (5 bases). Between the trimmed V and J ends, which lost 2 bases and 7 bases, there was a span of 5 bases. Germline loops: CDR1 ENHRY, CDR2 SYGVKD. This CDR3 has 11 amino acids. The CDR3, as DNA: TGTGCCATCAGTGAGACAGGTGGCTACACCTTC. Residues: CAISETGGYTF.

In this sample, this clonotype turned up a few times. This chain uses TRBV7-2 with TRBJ2-7; D could derive from TRBD1 or TRBD2 (5 bases each). With 5 bases removed from V and 5 bases from J, the gap between germline ends came to 16 bases. Germline lookup yields CDR1 SGHTA and CDR2 FQGNSA. The CDR3 has 14 amino acids. The CDR3 DNA reads TGTGCCAGCAGCCGGGACCTACCGGCCAACGAGCAGTACTTC. Its protein product is CASSRDLPANEQYF.

This clonotype was picked up many times. This CDR3 is CASSLAGSNYGYTF. As DNA, the CDR3 is TGTGCCAGCAGCTTGGCGGGTTCTAACTATGGCTACACCTTC. This chain links TRBV5-5 with TRBJ1-2; D is unresolved. From germline, CDR1 is SGHKS and CDR2 YYEKEE (reference sequence). This CDR3 region has 14 residues. V was shortened by 0 bases and J by 0 bases, with 6 bases between the two germline ends.

The rearrangement uses TRBV24-1 and TRBJ2-2; D is possibly TRBD1 (6 bases). This CDR3 has 16 amino acids. The germline V gene has CDR1 KGHDR and CDR2 SFDVKD. Trimming took off 4 bases at V and 1 base at J, with 12 bases between the two ends. In DNA form, the CDR3 reads TGTGCCACCAGTGACCCTTTACAGGGGAACACCGGGGAGCTGTTTTTT. It codes for CATSDPLQGNTGELFF.

A few counts support this clonotype. The chain employs TRBV4-2 and TRBJ2-2, with D maybe TRBD2 (5 bases). The V end lost 0 bases, the J end lost 5 bases, and 10 bases lay between the germline ends. Germline V CDR1 and CDR2: LGHNA, YNFKEQ. The CDR3 covers 15 residues. The CDR3 spells CASSQDNTGTGELFF. For the CDR3, the DNA is TGTGCCAGCAGCCAAGATAATACGGGGACCGGGGAGCTGTTTTTT.